These 5 T cell receptor beta chains share one sample of origin, sequenced in a study of CD8 T cells in Susac syndrome. A quantity of about 0.5 to 1 ug RNA underwent reverse transcription using random hexamers. A single record per CDR3 protein comes from TCRdb applying MiXCR to the immunoSEQ multiplex PCR reads. The data hold over 100,000 distinct CDR3 sequences, with about 95% observed a single time. The sequenced sample was CD4+ T cells from PBMCs. These receptors were collected from a human donor in good health.

The chain is built from TRBV5-1 and TRBJ1-2; 8 bases agree with TRBD1. The junction had 9 bases not matched to a gene; V was cut back by 5 bases and J by 6 bases. The CDR3 extends over 14 amino acids. Germline lookup yields CDR1 SGHRS and CDR2 YFSETQ. CDR3 amino acids: CASRLSATGDGYTF. Written as DNA, the CDR3 is TGCGCCAGCAGGCTTTCCGCGACAGGGGATGGCTACACCTTC. The variable domain in full, completed from reference TRBV5-1 and TRBJ1-2, reads KAGVTQTPRYLIKTRGQQVTLSCSPISGHRSVSWYQQTPGQGLQFLFEYFSETQRNKGNFPGRFSGRQFSNSRSEMNVSTLELGDSALYLCASRLSATGDGYTFGSGTRLTVV.

This sequence joins TRBV2 and TRBJ2-7; 14 nucleotides match TRBD2. Germline V gene lookup returns CDR1 SNHLY and CDR2 FYNNEI. V lost 5 bases, J lost 3 bases, and 6 bases stayed unmatched. There are 16 residues in the CDR3. The CDR3 DNA follows: TGTGCCAGCAGTCCCGGGACTAGCGGGAGTAGCTACGAGCAGTACTTC. It translates to CASSPGTSGSSYEQYF.

V and J are TRBV3-1 and TRBJ1-2; D gene ambiguous. V was pared by 0 bases and J by 2 bases, with 10 bases between. CDR3 length equals 15 residues. Germline CDR1 is LGHDT and CDR2 is YNNKEL (reference sequence). The CDR3 region is CASSQDRNLNYGYTF. The CDR3 DNA reads as TGTGCCAGCAGCCAAGATCGTAACCTGAACTATGGCTACACCTTC.

The CDR3 loop reads CASSLQAFSYEQYF. Written as DNA, the CDR3 is TGTGCCAGCAGCTTACAGGCCTTCTCCTACGAGCAGTACTTC. V and J are TRBV11-3 and TRBJ2-7; D call uncertain. CDR3 length: 14 amino acids. V was clipped by 2 bases and J by 0 bases, with 8 bases between them. CDR1 and CDR2 (germline): SGHNT, YENEEA.

The chain employs TRBV28 and TRBJ2-2; no definite D call. CDR1 MDHEN and CDR2 SYDVKM come from the germline V gene. This CDR3 is built from 16 residues. Trimming removed 3 bases from V and 1 base from J, with 12 bases in between. The CDR3 nucleotides read TGTGCCAGCAGTTTGGGTCAGGCTCTGAACACCGGGGAGCTGTTTTTT. It codes for CASSLGQALNTGELFF.